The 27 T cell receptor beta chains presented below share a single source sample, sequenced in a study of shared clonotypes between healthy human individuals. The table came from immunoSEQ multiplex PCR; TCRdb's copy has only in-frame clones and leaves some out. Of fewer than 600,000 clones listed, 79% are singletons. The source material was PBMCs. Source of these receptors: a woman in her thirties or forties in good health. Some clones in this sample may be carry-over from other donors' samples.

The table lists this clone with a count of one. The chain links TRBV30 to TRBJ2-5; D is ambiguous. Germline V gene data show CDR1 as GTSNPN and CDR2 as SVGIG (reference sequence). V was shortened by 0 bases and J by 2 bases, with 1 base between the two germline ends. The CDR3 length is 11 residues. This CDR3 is CAWSVQETQYF. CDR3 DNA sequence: TGTGCCTGGAGTGTACAAGAGACCCAGTACTTC.

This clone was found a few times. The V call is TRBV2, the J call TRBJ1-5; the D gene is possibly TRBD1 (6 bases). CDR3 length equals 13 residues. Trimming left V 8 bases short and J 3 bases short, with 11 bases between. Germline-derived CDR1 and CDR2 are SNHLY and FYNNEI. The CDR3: CASLGQSNQPQHF. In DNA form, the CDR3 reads TGTGCCAGCCTTGGACAGTCCAATCAGCCCCAGCATTTT.

CDR3 sequence reads: CAWGTSGRAGEQFF. CDR3 nucleotides: TGTGCCTGGGGGACTAGCGGGAGGGCCGGTGAGCAGTTCTTC. The chain joins TRBV30 to TRBJ2-1; 16 nucleotides agree with TRBD2. From germline, CDR1 is GTSNPN and CDR2 SVGIG (reference sequence). The V and J ends lost 5 bases and 9 bases, in that order; junction bases with no gene match: 4. CDR3 length equals 14 residues.

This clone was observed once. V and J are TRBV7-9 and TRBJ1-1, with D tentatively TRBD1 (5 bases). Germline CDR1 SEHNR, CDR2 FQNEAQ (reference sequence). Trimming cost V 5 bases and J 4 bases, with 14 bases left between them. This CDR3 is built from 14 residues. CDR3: CASSPSQGGTEAFF. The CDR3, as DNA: TGTGCCAGCAGCCCAAGCCAGGGAGGCACTGAAGCTTTCTTT.

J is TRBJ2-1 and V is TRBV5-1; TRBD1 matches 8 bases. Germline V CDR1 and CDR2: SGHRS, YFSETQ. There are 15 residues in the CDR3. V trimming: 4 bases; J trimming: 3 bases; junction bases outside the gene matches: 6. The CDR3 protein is CASSRQGPIYNEQFF. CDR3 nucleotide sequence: TGCGCCAGCAGCCGACAGGGGCCTATCTACAATGAGCAGTTCTTC.

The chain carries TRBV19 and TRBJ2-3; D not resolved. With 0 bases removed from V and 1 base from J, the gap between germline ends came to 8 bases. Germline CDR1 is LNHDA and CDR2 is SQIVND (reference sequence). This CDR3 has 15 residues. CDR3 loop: CASSIENFGTDTQYF. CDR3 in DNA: TGTGCCAGTAGTATAGAGAACTTTGGCACAGATACGCAGTATTTT. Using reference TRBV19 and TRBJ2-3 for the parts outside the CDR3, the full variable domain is DGGITQSPKYLFRKEGQNVTLSCEQNLNHDAMYWYRQDPGQGLRLIYYSQIVNDFQKGDIAEGYSVSREKKESFPLTVTSAQKNPTAFYLCASSIENFGTDTQYFGPGTRLTVL.

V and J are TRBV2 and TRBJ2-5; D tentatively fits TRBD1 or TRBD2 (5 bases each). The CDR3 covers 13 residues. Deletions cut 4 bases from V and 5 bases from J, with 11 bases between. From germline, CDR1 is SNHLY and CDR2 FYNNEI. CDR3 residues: CASSVLGVETQYF. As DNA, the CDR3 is TGTGCCAGCAGTGTGTTGGGGGTTGAGACCCAGTACTTC.

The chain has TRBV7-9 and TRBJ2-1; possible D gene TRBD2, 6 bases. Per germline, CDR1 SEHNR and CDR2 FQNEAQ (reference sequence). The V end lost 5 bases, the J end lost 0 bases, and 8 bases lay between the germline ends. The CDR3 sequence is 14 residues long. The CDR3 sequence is CASSISGSYNEQFF. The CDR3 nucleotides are TGTGCCAGCAGCATTAGCGGCTCCTACAATGAGCAGTTCTTC.

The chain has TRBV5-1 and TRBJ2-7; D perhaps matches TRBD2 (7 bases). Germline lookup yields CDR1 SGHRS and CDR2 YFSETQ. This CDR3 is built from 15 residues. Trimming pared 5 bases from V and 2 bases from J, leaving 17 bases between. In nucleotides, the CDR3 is TGCGCCAGCAGGCCGGGGGGCAGCGGGACCTACGAGCAGTACTTC. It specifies CASRPGGSGTYEQYF.

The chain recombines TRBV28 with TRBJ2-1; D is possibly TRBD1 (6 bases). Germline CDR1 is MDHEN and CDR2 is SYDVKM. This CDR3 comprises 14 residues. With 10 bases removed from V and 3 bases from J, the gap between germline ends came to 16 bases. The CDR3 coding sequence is TGTGCCATCGGAGCCTCACAGGGCTACAATGAGCAGTTCTTC. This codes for CAIGASQGYNEQFF.

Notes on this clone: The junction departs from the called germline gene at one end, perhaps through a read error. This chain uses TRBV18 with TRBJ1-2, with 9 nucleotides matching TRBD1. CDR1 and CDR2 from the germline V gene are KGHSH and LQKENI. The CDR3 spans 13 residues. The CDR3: CASSPSGQGDEGF. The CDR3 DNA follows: TGTGCCAGCTCACCTTCGGGACAGGGTGATGAAGGCTTC.

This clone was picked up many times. The CDR3 here is CASSAGTALTEAFF. CDR3 coding DNA: TGTGCCAGCAGTGCCGGGACAGCTCTCACTGAAGCTTTCTTT. The V and J genes are TRBV5-6 and TRBJ1-1, with TRBD1 matching over 7 bases. Trimming at V came to 5 bases and at J to 4 bases, leaving 8 bases not matched to a gene. This CDR3 has 14 residues. CDR1 SGHDT and CDR2 YYEEEE come from the germline V gene.

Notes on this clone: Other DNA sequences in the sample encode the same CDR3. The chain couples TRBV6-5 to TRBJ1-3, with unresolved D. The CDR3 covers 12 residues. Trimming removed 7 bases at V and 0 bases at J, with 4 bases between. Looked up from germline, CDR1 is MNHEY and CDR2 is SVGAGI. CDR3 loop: CASTGSGNTIYF. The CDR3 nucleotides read TGTGCCAGCACCGGCTCTGGAAACACCATATATTTT.

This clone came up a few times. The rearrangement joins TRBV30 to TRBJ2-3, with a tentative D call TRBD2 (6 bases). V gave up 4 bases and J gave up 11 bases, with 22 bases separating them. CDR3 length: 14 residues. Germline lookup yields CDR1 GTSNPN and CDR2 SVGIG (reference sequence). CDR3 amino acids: CAWKKQPVRDLQYF. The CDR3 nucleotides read TGTGCCTGGAAGAAACAACCCGTAAGGGACTTGCAGTATTTT. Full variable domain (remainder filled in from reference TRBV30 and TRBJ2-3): SQTIHQWPATLVQPVGSPLSLECTVEGTSNPNLYWYRQAAGRGLQLLFYSVGIGQISSEVPQNLSASRPQDRQFILSSKKLLLSDSGFYLCAWKKQPVRDLQYFGPGTRLTVL.

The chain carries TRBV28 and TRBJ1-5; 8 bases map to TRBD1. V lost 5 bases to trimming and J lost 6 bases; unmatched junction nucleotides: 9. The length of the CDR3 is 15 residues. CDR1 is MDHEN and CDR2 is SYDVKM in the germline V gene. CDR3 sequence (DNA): TGTGCCAGCAGTAAGCGGACAGGGCAATTTCAGCCCCAGCATTTT. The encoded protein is CASSKRTGQFQPQHF.

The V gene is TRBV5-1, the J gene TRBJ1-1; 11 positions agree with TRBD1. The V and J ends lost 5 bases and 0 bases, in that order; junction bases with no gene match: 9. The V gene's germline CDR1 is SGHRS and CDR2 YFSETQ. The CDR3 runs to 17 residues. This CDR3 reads CASSPTRDRGLNTEAFF. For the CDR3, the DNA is TGCGCCAGCAGTCCAACCCGGGACAGGGGGTTGAACACTGAAGCTTTCTTT.

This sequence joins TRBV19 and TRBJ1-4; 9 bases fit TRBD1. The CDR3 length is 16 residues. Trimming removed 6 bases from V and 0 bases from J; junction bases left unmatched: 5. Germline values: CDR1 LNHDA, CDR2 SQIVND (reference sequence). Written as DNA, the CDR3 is TGTGCCAGTAGACTAGGACAGGGGTCAACTAATGAAAAACTGTTTTTT. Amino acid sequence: CASRLGQGSTNEKLFF.

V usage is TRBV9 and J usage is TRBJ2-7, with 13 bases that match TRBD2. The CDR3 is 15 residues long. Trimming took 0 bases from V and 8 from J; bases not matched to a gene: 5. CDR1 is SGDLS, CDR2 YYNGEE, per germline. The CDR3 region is CASSVGTSGSLQQYF. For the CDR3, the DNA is TGTGCCAGCAGCGTAGGGACTAGCGGGAGTCTACAGCAGTACTTC.

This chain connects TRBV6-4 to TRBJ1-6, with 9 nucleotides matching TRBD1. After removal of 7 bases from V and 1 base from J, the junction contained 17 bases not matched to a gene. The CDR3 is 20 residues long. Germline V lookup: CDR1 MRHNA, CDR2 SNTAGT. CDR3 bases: TGTGCCAGCACTTTTGGGGGACAGGGTGGTCCGCGGTCCTATAATTCACCCCTCCACTTT. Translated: CASTFGGQGGPRSYNSPLHF.

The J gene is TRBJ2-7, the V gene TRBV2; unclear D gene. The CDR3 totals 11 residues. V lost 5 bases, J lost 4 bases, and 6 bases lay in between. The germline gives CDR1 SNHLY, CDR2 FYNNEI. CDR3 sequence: CASSRIYEQYF. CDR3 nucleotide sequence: TGTGCCAGCAGTCGAATTTACGAGCAGTACTTC.

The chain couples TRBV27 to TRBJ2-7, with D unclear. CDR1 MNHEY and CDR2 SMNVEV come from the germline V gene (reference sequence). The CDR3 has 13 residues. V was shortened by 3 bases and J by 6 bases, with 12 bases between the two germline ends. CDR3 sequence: CASSFHPTREQYF. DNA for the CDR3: TGTGCCAGCAGTTTTCACCCTACCCGCGAGCAGTACTTC.

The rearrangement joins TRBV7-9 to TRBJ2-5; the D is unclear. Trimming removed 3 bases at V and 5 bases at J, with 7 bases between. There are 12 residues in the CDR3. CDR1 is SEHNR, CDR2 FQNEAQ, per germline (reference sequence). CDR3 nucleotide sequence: TGTGCCAGCAGCTTTGGGGTGGAGACCCAGTACTTC. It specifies CASSFGVETQYF.

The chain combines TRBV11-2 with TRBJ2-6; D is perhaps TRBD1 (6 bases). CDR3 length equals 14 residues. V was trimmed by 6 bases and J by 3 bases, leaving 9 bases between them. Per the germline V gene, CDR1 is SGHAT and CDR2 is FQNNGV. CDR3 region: CASSRTVGANVLTF. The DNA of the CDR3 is TGTGCCAGCAGTCGGACAGTTGGGGCCAACGTCCTGACTTTC.

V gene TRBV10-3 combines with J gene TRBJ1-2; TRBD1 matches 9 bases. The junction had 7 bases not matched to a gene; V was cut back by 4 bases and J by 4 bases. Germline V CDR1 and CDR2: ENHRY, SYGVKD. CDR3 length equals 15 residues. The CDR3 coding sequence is TGTGCCATCAGTGGCACAGGGGGCGGTGGCTATGGCTACACCTTC. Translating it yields CAISGTGGGGYGYTF.

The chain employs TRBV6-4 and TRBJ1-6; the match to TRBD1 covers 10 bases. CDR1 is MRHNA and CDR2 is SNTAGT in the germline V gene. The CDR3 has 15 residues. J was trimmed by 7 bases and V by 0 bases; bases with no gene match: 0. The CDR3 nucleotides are TGTGCCAGCAGTGACTCGACAGGGGGCAATTCACCCCTCCACTTT. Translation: CASSDSTGGNSPLHF.

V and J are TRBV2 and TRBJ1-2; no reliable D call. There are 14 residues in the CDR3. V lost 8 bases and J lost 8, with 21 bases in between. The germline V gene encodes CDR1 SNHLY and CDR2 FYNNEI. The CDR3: CASLGRSRKWGYTF. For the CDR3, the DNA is TGTGCCAGCCTTGGACGGTCAAGGAAGTGGGGCTACACCTTC.

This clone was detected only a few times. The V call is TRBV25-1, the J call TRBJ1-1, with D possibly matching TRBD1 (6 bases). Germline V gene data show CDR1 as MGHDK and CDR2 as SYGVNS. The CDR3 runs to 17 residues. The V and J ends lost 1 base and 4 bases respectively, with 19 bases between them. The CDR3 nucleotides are TGTGCCAGCAGTGAATTAGGTGTAGGACAGAGAAGCACTGAAGCTTTCTTT. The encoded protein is CASSELGVGQRSTEAFF. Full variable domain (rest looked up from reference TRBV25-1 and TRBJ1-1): EADIYQTPRYLVIGTGKKITLECSQTMGHDKMYWYQQDPGMELHLIHYSYGVNSTEKGDLSSESTVSRIRTEHFPLTLESARPSHTSQYLCASSELGVGQRSTEAFFGQGTRLTVV.